Below are 17 T cell receptor beta chains sequenced from a single sample in a study of T cell repertoires in cytomegalovirus infection. TCRdb re-analysed the reads in MiXCR, keeping a single row per CDR3 protein. The sample comprises over 150,000 distinct CDR3 sequences, 17% of which are singletons, and roughly a quarter rests with the top ten. The sequencing sample was made of CD8+ T cells from PBMCs. Source of these receptors: a human donor in good health (CMV status not recorded). Some clones in this sample may be carry-over from other donors' samples.

The chain has TRBV29-1 and TRBJ2-2, with D tentatively TRBD2 (6 bases). CDR3 size: 13 residues. The germline CDR1 and CDR2 sequences are SQVTM and ANQGSEA. The V end was cut by 3 bases, the J end by 6 bases, with 11 bases between. The CDR3 sequence is CSVERGRPGELFF. The CDR3, as DNA: TGCAGCGTTGAGCGGGGTCGGCCCGGGGAGCTGTTTTTT.

V is TRBV12-3 or TRBV12-4 and J is TRBJ2-2; D not certain. V was trimmed by 10 bases and J by 6 bases, leaving 9 bases between them. The CDR3 totals 11 residues. The CDR3: CAISGAGELFF. CDR3 bases: TGTGCCATCTCAGGTGCCGGGGAGCTGTTTTTT.

This chain connects TRBV7-9 to TRBJ1-2, with a possible D match to TRBD1 (5 bases). CDR1 and CDR2 from the germline V gene are SEHNR and FQNEAQ (reference sequence). V lost 5 bases to trimming and J lost 4 bases, with 14 bases between them. The CDR3 totals 14 residues. The CDR3 is CASSQTGTTYGYTF. In nucleotides, the CDR3 is TGTGCCAGCAGCCAAACCGGGACTACCTATGGCTACACCTTC.

The genes are TRBV6-8 and TRBJ1-2; the match to TRBD1 covers 8 bases. The trim removed 6 bases at V and 7 bases at J, leaving 7 bases unmatched. The CDR3 is 13 amino acids. CDR1 and CDR2 (germline): MNHGY, SAAAGT. The CDR3 here is CASSLGQGAGYTF. The CDR3 bases are TGTGCCAGCAGCCTCGGACAGGGCGCTGGCTACACCTTC.

This clonotype has just a few counts. V and J are TRBV7-9 and TRBJ2-5; 11 nucleotides line up with TRBD1. This CDR3 is built from 16 residues. V lost 2 bases to trimming and J lost 5 bases; unmatched junction nucleotides: 7. Germline V gene sequence: CDR1 SEHNR, CDR2 FQNEAQ (reference sequence). The chain's CDR3 is CASSLNPGQGVETQYF. CDR3 DNA: TGTGCCAGCAGCTTAAACCCGGGACAGGGGGTCGAGACCCAGTACTTC.

This chain's CDR3 is CASSFEGRAYEQYF. The DNA of the CDR3 is TGTGCCAGCAGTTTTGAGGGAAGGGCCTACGAGCAGTACTTC. This sequence joins TRBV27 and TRBJ2-7; a weak D match, TRBD2 (5 bases). Germline V gene lookup returns CDR1 MNHEY and CDR2 SMNVEV (reference sequence). Trimming removed 3 bases at V and 2 bases at J, with 11 bases between. There are 14 residues in the CDR3.

The chain has TRBV24-1 and TRBJ2-2, with 8 bases identical to TRBD1. From germline, CDR1 is KGHDR and CDR2 SFDVKD. Trimming took 4 bases from V and 0 from J; bases not matched to a gene: 9. The CDR3 is 18 amino acids. The CDR3 region is CATSDSDRANANTGELFF. In nucleotides, the CDR3 is TGTGCCACCAGTGACTCGGACAGGGCTAACGCGAACACCGGGGAGCTGTTTTTT.

This clonotype was picked up a small number of times. V gene TRBV7-8 combines with J gene TRBJ2-1; D possibly corresponds to TRBD2 (5 bases). V lost 4 bases and J lost 4, with 14 bases in between. Germline CDR1 is SGHVS and CDR2 is FQNEAQ. CDR3 length equals 15 residues. CDR3 in amino acids: CASSSNLGVYNEQFF. CDR3 nucleotides: TGTGCCAGCAGCTCCAACCTCGGGGTTTACAATGAGCAGTTCTTC.

A few counts support this clonotype. The rearrangement links TRBV24-1 to TRBJ2-1; D not certain. CDR3 length: 13 residues. Germline CDR1 and CDR2: KGHDR and SFDVKD. Trimming took off 4 bases at V and 7 bases at J, with 10 bases between the two ends. The CDR3 protein is CATSDSHRNEQFF. The CDR3 bases are TGTGCCACCAGTGACTCTCACCGGAATGAGCAGTTCTTC.

There are a few counts of this clonotype. The chain employs TRBV12-3 or TRBV12-4 and TRBJ2-1; 8 bases match TRBD1. With V trimmed by 4 bases and J by 5 bases, 7 bases remained unmatched. The CDR3 runs 15 residues. In DNA, the CDR3 is TGTGCCAGCAGTTCGTGGACAGGGATGAACAATGAGCAGTTCTTC. It translates to CASSSWTGMNNEQFF.

The chain recombines TRBV29-1 with TRBJ2-2; the D gene is possibly TRBD2 (6 bases). V was shortened by 7 bases and J by 0 bases, with 9 bases between the two germline ends. The CDR3 spans 13 residues. Germline CDR1 and CDR2: SQVTM and ANQGSEA. The CDR3 loop reads CSAWGANTGELFF. In DNA form, the CDR3 reads TGCAGCGCCTGGGGGGCGAACACCGGGGAGCTGTTTTTT.

This clonotype has only a few counts. This rearrangement joins TRBV7-9 to TRBJ1-1; tentative D call: TRBD1 (5 bases). CDR1 is SEHNR and CDR2 is FQNEAQ in the germline V gene (reference sequence). This CDR3 comprises 15 residues. The V end was cut by 2 bases, the J end by 6 bases, with 16 bases between. The CDR3 region has the DNA TGTGCCAGCAGCTTAACTTTTCAGGGAGAAGCTGAAGCTTTCTTT. This sequence encodes CASSLTFQGEAEAFF.

This clonotype has only a few counts. The V gene is TRBV20-1, the J gene TRBJ1-2; TRBD1 agrees at 7 bases. There are 15 residues in the CDR3. Germline V lookup: CDR1 DFQATT, CDR2 SNEGSKA (reference sequence). With 0 bases clipped from V and 4 bases from J, the junction kept 8 bases outside the gene matches. For the CDR3, the DNA is TGCAGTGCTAGAGATTCTTCAAACAGGGGCTATGGCTACACCTTC. It translates to CSARDSSNRGYGYTF.

This clonotype was counted a few times. The J gene is TRBJ1-1, the V gene TRBV20-1; D may be TRBD1 (6 bases). Germline loops: CDR1 DFQATT, CDR2 SNEGSKA (reference sequence). Trimming pared 5 bases from V and 3 bases from J, leaving 10 bases between. This CDR3 spans 12 amino acids. The CDR3 is CSALTGHTEAFF. The CDR3 DNA sequence: TGCAGTGCTCTCACAGGGCACACTGAAGCTTTCTTT.

This clonotype was observed a handful of times. The chain has TRBV6-2 or TRBV6-3 and TRBJ2-7; tentatively, D is TRBD1 (6 bases). CDR1 is MNHEY and CDR2 is SVGEGT in the germline V gene. This CDR3 has 15 residues. Trimming took off 5 bases at V and 4 bases at J, with 18 bases between the two ends. Here the CDR3 DNA reads TGTGCCAGCAGTCCCCGGGACAAAGGTATATACGAGCAGTACTTC. It specifies CASSPRDKGIYEQYF.

The chain recombines TRBV6-2 or TRBV6-3 with TRBJ1-1; TRBD1 might be the D (6 bases). Germline-derived CDR1 and CDR2 are MNHEY and SVGEGT. CDR3 size: 15 residues. Trimming removed 2 bases at V and 4 bases at J, with 14 bases between. The CDR3 here is CASSYGRGVFTEAFF. The CDR3, as DNA: TGTGCCAGCAGTTACGGCAGGGGCGTATTCACTGAAGCTTTCTTT.

The chain couples TRBV6-5 to TRBJ1-6, with TRBD1 as a possible D gene (6 bases). CDR3 length: 14 amino acids. The V gene's germline CDR1 is MNHEY and CDR2 SVGAGI. V gave up 6 bases and J gave up 7 bases, with 13 bases separating them. CDR3 sequence reads: CASRPRDINSPLHF. The CDR3 coding sequence is TGTGCCAGCAGACCACGGGACATCAATTCACCCCTCCACTTT.